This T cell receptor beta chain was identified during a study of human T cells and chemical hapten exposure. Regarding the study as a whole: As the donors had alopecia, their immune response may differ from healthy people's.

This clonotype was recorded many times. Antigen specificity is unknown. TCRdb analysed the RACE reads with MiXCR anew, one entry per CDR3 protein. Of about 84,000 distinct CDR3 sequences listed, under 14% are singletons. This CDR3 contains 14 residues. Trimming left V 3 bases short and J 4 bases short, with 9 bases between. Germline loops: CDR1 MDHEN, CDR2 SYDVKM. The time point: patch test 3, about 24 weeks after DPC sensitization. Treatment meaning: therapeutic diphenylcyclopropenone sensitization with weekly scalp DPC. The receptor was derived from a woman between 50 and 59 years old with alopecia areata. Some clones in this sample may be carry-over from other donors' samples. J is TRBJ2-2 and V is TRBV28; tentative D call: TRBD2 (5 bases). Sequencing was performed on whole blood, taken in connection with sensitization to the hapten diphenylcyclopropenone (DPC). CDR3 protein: CASSFPAVTGELFF. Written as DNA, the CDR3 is TGTGCCAGCAGTTTCCCAGCGGTCACCGGGGAGCTGTTTTTT.